This T cell receptor (beta chain) was captured by sequencing in a study of T cell responses to AZD1222 COVID-19 vaccine. Study-wide findings and caveats: There were mostly white British donors and more females than males, and clonal diversity was possibly underestimated.

The CDR3 contains 11 residues. V lost 4 bases and J lost 2, with 3 bases in between. CDR1 and CDR2 from the germline V gene are SNHLY and FYNNEI. In regard to this clone: What it binds is not known.

The protocol was immunoSEQ multiplex PCR, while the TCRdb copy is restricted to in-frame clones and leaves out a portion. The sample carries 95,000 to 150,000 clones, approximately 85% recorded once. This specimen consisted of peripheral blood, obtained on day 0 of AZD1222 vaccination. The clonotype originates from an adult in good health. The chain joins TRBV2 to TRBJ2-7; D not certain. In nucleotides, the CDR3 is TGTGCCAGCAGTGCGACCTACGAGCAGTACTTC. Its protein is CASSATYEQYF.